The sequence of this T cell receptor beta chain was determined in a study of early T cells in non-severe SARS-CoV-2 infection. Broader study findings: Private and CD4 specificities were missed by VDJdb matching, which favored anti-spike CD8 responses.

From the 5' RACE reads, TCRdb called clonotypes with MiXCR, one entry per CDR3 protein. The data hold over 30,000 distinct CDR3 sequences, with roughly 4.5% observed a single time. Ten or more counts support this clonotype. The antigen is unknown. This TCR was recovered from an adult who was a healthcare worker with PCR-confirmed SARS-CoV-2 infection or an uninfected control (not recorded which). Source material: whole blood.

DNA for the CDR3: TGTGCCAGCAGTTACCGAGAATTGGGAAACACCATATATTTT. Translated: CASSYRELGNTIYF. J is TRBJ1-3 and V is TRBV6-6; D not resolved. Germline CDR1 reads MNHNY; CDR2 reads SVGAGI (reference sequence). The CDR3 totals 14 residues. The germline V and J ends were trimmed by 2 bases and 4 bases, with 9 bases remaining between them.